This T cell receptor beta chain appears in the sequencing data of a study of T-cell memory formation after mild COVID-19. This CDR3 contains 15 residues. Germline-derived CDR1 and CDR2 are SGHKS and YYEKEE (reference sequence). V was shortened by 3 bases and J by 0 bases, with 13 bases between the two germline ends. cDNA libraries for TCR alpha and TCR beta, carrying sample barcodes and UMIs, came from 5'RACE with constant-segment primers. In TCRdb, the 5' RACE reads were re-called with MiXCR into one record per CDR3 protein. The sample lists around 180,000 distinct CDR3 sequences; more than 15% were seen once.

The chain couples TRBV5-5 to TRBJ2-7; TRBD2 might be the D (5 bases). This receptor was taken from an adult woman who had mild COVID-19 (a few samples of this study predate the infection). Cell type and time point are not known. The sequenced sample consisted of PBMCs or a T cell subset sorted from them (not recorded which). This CDR3 is CASSSFRTRSYEQYF. CDR3 coding DNA: TGTGCCAGCAGCTCATTCCGGACTCGCTCCTACGAGCAGTACTTC.